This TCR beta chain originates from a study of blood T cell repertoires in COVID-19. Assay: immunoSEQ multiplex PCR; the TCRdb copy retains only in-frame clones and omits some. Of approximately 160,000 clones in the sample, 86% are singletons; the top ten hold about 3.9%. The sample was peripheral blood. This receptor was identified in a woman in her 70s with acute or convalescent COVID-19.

The CDR3, as DNA: TGCAGCGGGTGGGACAGGGGGTGGACTGAAGCTTTCTTT. It translates to CSGWDRGWTEAFF. This chain uses TRBV29-1 with TRBJ1-1; 11 bases match TRBD1. Per germline, CDR1 SQVTM and CDR2 ANQGSEA. Unmatched junction bases numbered 6, after V lost 7 bases and J lost 5 bases. CDR3 length equals 13 residues.